Included here is one T cell receptor (beta chain) sequence, with context. Mismatch with germline at one junction end may stem from a read error. These data are taken from a study of blood T cell repertoires in COVID-19. Before being deemed recovered, Cohort 3 donors had two negative PCRs, clearance, or symptom resolution. Germline CDR1 is SSHAT and CDR2 is FNYEAQ (reference sequence). The CDR3 runs to 19 residues. Produced via immunoSEQ multiplex PCR; TCRdb's table is partial and in-frame only. The sample lists fewer than 300,000 clones; 65% to 90% were seen once. The sequence was collected from a man aged 18 to 29 who had recovered from COVID-19. The V gene is TRBV7-7, the J gene TRBJ1-6, with a weak D call TRBD1 (6 bases). The sequenced sample consisted of PBMCs or T cells enriched from blood (not recorded which). The DNA of the CDR3 is TGTGCTAGCAGCTTCGTTTCCGACAGGACGAGCTCCTATAATTCACCCCTCCACTTT. It yields the protein CASSFVSDRTSSYNSPLHF.